Below are 9 T cell receptor beta chains sequenced from a single sample in a study of early T cells in non-severe SARS-CoV-2 infection. TCRdb re-analysed the 5' RACE reads in MiXCR, keeping a single row per CDR3 protein. The sample has some 77,000 distinct CDR3 sequences; roughly a sixth are singletons. Sequenced sample: whole blood. These TCRs come from an adult who was a healthcare worker with PCR-confirmed SARS-CoV-2 infection or an uninfected control (not recorded which).

The rearrangement joins TRBV29-1 to TRBJ2-5, with 9 bases fitting TRBD1. Per the germline V gene, CDR1 is SQVTM and CDR2 is ANQGSEA. V gave up 6 bases and J gave up 5 bases; unmatched junction bases: 7. The CDR3 is 13 amino acids. The CDR3 DNA sequence: TGCAGCGTCCGGACAGGGGCGGTCGAGACCCAGTACTTC. Protein: CSVRTGAVETQYF.

The V gene is TRBV4-1, the J gene TRBJ2-1; unclear D gene. The CDR3 runs to 16 residues. The V end lost 5 bases, the J end lost 0 bases, and 14 bases lay between the germline ends. Germline V CDR1 and CDR2: MGHRA, YSYEKL. In DNA, the CDR3 is TGCGCCAGCAGCATTATGCACACCTCCTCCTACAATGAGCAGTTCTTC. Its protein product is CASSIMHTSSYNEQFF.

The CDR3 sequence is CASTPSKGLAGGGTDTQYF. CDR3 coding DNA: TGTGCCAGCACTCCAAGCAAAGGACTAGCGGGGGGCGGCACAGATACGCAGTATTTT. The V call is TRBV12-3 or TRBV12-4, the J call TRBJ2-3; 14 bases agree with TRBD2. This CDR3 region has 19 residues. The V gene end was trimmed by 7 bases and the J gene end by 1 base; junction bases not matched to a gene: 13.

This chain uses TRBV7-2 with TRBJ2-1; the D gene could be TRBD1 or TRBD2 (5 bases each). The CDR3 runs to 13 residues. Looked up from germline, CDR1 is SGHTA and CDR2 is FQGNSA. The germline V and J ends were trimmed by 3 bases and 11 bases, with 14 bases remaining between them. In DNA form, the CDR3 reads TGTGCCAGCAGCTTTGGGGAGACGGGACAGCAGTTCTTC. Translated: CASSFGETGQQFF.

The gene calls are TRBV5-4 and TRBJ2-1, with TRBD1 as a possible D gene (6 bases). CDR3 size: 15 residues. The germline gives CDR1 SGHNT, CDR2 YYREEE (reference sequence). V lost 3 bases to trimming and J lost 1 base, with 11 bases between them. The CDR3 reads CASSSGTPSYNEQFF. The DNA for the CDR3 is TGTGCCAGCAGCTCCGGGACACCTTCCTACAATGAGCAGTTCTTC.

This chain joins TRBV6-1 and TRBJ1-5, with D hard to call. The germline V gene encodes CDR1 MNHNS and CDR2 SASEGT. V was pared by 1 base and J by 3 bases, with 7 bases between. This CDR3 is 14 amino acids long. CDR3 DNA: TGTGCCAGCAGTGAAGGGTTTAACAATCAGCCCCAGCATTTT. Translating gives CASSEGFNNQPQHF.

The chain links TRBV14 to TRBJ2-7; 12 bases align to TRBD1. CDR1 and CDR2 (germline): SGHDN, FVKESK. Germline trimming cut 6 bases from V and 5 bases from J; bases unmatched to any gene: 8. The CDR3 is 15 amino acids. The CDR3 DNA reads as TGTGCCAGCAGAGTCTCCGGGACAGGGGGCCACGAGCAGTACTTC. Translated: CASRVSGTGGHEQYF. Full variable domain (remainder filled in from reference TRBV14 and TRBJ2-7): EAGVTQFPSHSVIEKGQTVTLRCDPISGHDNLYWYRRVMGKEIKFLLHFVKESKQDESGMPNNRFLAERTGGTYSTLKVQPAELEDSGVYFCASRVSGTGGHEQYFGPGTRLTVT.

The J gene is TRBJ1-6, the V gene TRBV6-6; D call uncertain. The ends were cut back, 6 bases at V and 7 bases at J, with 7 bases in the middle. From germline, CDR1 is MNHNY and CDR2 SVGAGI (reference sequence). The CDR3 contains 12 residues. The CDR3 DNA reads TGTGCCAGCAGCTACGGGAATTCACCCCTCCACTTT. It codes for CASSYGNSPLHF.

The rearrangement joins TRBV20-1 to TRBJ1-4, with D maybe TRBD1 (5 bases). This CDR3 region has 18 residues. The germline V gene encodes CDR1 DFQATT and CDR2 SNEGSKA (reference sequence). V was cut by 0 bases and J by 4 bases, with 21 bases left in between. In DNA form, the CDR3 reads TGCAGTGCTAGAGACCTACTCCCGACGGGACGGCTTAATGAAAAACTGTTTTTT. This sequence encodes CSARDLLPTGRLNEKLFF.